Presented here are 19 T cell receptor beta chains from one specimen sequenced in a study of cytomegalovirus exposure and HLA in healthy donors (dated 2017 in TCRdb). Libraries were built with the immunoSEQ multiplex PCR assay. For the multiplex PCR, a mixture combining 60 forward primers for TCR Vbeta segments and 13 reverse primers for TCR Jbeta segments was used. TCRdb stores this immuneACCESS table with in-frame sequences only. Part of the clones is absent; in the studies checked, under half of the shortfall reflects unresolved V genes, and no reason is known for the rest. For this sample the table gives 210,000 or so clones, of which around four fifths were detected only once. The biggest ten clones account for roughly 2.6% of the sample. The sequenced sample consisted of PBMCs. The source of these receptors is a woman in her sixties or seventies in good health and CMV-seropositive.

The chain combines TRBV7-8 with TRBJ1-4, with a tentative D call TRBD1 (6 bases). V was clipped by 3 bases and J by 8 bases, with 13 bases between them. CDR1 is SGHVS and CDR2 is FQNEAQ in the germline V gene. The CDR3 is made up of 14 amino acids. As DNA, the CDR3 is TGTGCCAGCAGCTTTCAGTCTGGGACAGAAAAACTGTTTTTT. It translates to CASSFQSGTEKLFF.

CDR3 residues: CATSRGGSGFSGNTIYF. The CDR3 DNA is TGTGCCACCAGCAGAGGGGGAAGCGGGTTCTCTGGAAACACCATATATTTT. V gene TRBV15 combines with J gene TRBJ1-3; D remains unclear. Germline loops: CDR1 LNHNV, CDR2 YYDKDF (reference sequence). This CDR3 region has 17 residues. Deletions cut 1 base from V and 0 bases from J, with 13 bases between.

Points on this clone: Other DNA sequences in this sample translate to the same CDR3. This chain uses TRBV4-1 with TRBJ1-1; tentative D call: TRBD1 (6 bases). Trimming removed 0 bases from V and 3 bases from J, with 20 bases in between. There are 18 residues in the CDR3. Germline V gives CDR1 MGHRA, CDR2 YSYEKL. CDR3 in amino acids: CASSQDPIPTGLHTEAFF. The CDR3 coding sequence is TGCGCCAGCAGCCAAGACCCGATCCCGACAGGCCTTCACACTGAAGCTTTCTTT.

The V gene is TRBV10-1, the J gene TRBJ2-1; D possibly corresponds to TRBD1 (5 bases). The CDR3 is made up of 13 amino acids. The V gene lost 2 bases and the J gene lost 9 bases, with 11 bases spanning the gap. The germline V gene encodes CDR1 WNHNN and CDR2 SYGVQD (reference sequence). In DNA, the CDR3 is TGCGCCAGCAGTGAGAACACAGACAGTGAGCAGTTCTTC. This codes for CASSENTDSEQFF.

This chain uses TRBV4-1 with TRBJ2-1; a possible D gene is TRBD2 (5 bases). CDR3 length: 13 amino acids. Germline V gene data show CDR1 as MGHRA and CDR2 as YSYEKL. With 0 bases removed from V and 14 bases from J, the gap between germline ends came to 14 bases. Here the CDR3 DNA reads TGCGCCAGCAGCCAAGAACGGCCGTCCGGGGAGTTCTTC. It yields the protein CASSQERPSGEFF.

This CDR3 is CASSQGYSNTIYF. CDR3 DNA: TGTGCCAGCAGCCAAGGTTACAGTAACACCATATATTTT. V usage is TRBV14 and J usage is TRBJ1-3; no clear D gene. The germline gives CDR1 SGHDN, CDR2 FVKESK. The V end lost 1 base, the J end lost 7 bases, and 8 bases lay between the germline ends. CDR3 length equals 13 residues.

This chain links TRBV10-3 with TRBJ2-7; 9 nucleotides align to TRBD1. The CDR3 length is 14 residues. Germline assignment: CDR1 ENHRY and CDR2 SYGVKD. V lost 4 bases and J lost 6; bases outside the gene matches: 7. CDR3 amino acids: CAISGQGERGEQYF. DNA for the CDR3: TGTGCCATCAGTGGACAGGGGGAACGCGGCGAGCAGTACTTC.

The V call is TRBV7-6, the J call TRBJ1-4; D gene unclear. Germline CDR1 SGHVS, CDR2 FNYEAQ. Trimming stripped 1 base from V and 1 base from J, with 7 bases between. There are 15 residues in the CDR3. The DNA for the CDR3 is TGTGCCAGCAGCTTAGGGACTGAAACTAATGAAAAACTGTTTTTT. Its translation is CASSLGTETNEKLFF.

In DNA, the CDR3 is TGTGCCAGCAGCCGCGCGGGAGCGGGCGAGCAGTACTTC. Its protein product is CASSRAGAGEQYF. V and J are TRBV7-2 and TRBJ2-7, with 7 bases that match TRBD2. CDR1 and CDR2 (germline): SGHTA, FQGNSA. Trimming removed 5 bases from V and 6 bases from J; junction bases left unmatched: 7. The CDR3 is made up of 13 amino acids.

The chain recombines TRBV2 with TRBJ1-2, with 7 bases fitting TRBD1. Germline loops: CDR1 SNHLY, CDR2 FYNNEI. Losses at the gene ends were 4 bases for V and 1 base for J; bases not matched to a gene: 3. There are 14 residues in the CDR3. The DNA for the CDR3 is TGTGCCAGCAGTGTCAGGGGGGTTAACTATGGCTACACCTTC. It is translated as CASSVRGVNYGYTF.

This chain joins TRBV19 and TRBJ2-7; no definite D call. V shed 7 bases and J shed 0 bases, with 10 bases lying between them. Germline V gives CDR1 LNHDA, CDR2 SQIVND (reference sequence). There are 13 residues in the CDR3. The CDR3: CASKRPGSYEQYF. The DNA of the CDR3 is TGTGCCAGTAAACGGCCAGGCTCCTACGAGCAGTACTTC.

The V gene is TRBV5-4, the J gene TRBJ2-2; TRBD2 matches 7 bases. The CDR3 contains 16 residues. With V trimmed by 4 bases and J by 10 bases, 16 bases remained unmatched. CDR1 is SGHNT, CDR2 YYREEE, per germline (reference sequence). The CDR3: CASSPYLAVARKELFF. Written as DNA, the CDR3 is TGTGCCAGCAGCCCATACCTAGCGGTGGCCCGCAAGGAGCTGTTTTTT.

The chain combines TRBV2 with TRBJ2-1; TRBD2 might be the D (5 bases). V was shortened by 7 bases and J by 0 bases, with 10 bases between the two germline ends. The CDR3 is 14 residues long. Germline CDR1 SNHLY, CDR2 FYNNEI. CDR3 sequence reads: CASTRESSYNEQFF. The CDR3 coding sequence is TGTGCCAGCACACGGGAAAGCTCCTACAATGAGCAGTTCTTC.

The chain combines TRBV5-4 with TRBJ1-2; D gene uncertain. V was cut by 5 bases and J by 0 bases, with 11 bases left in between. The V gene's germline CDR1 is SGHNT and CDR2 YYREEE (reference sequence). The CDR3 covers 14 residues. The CDR3 sequence: CASREDSANYGYTF. CDR3 in DNA: TGTGCCAGCAGGGAGGACTCAGCTAACTATGGCTACACCTTC.

The rearrangement links TRBV11-2 to TRBJ2-7, with TRBD2 matching over 7 bases. The germline gives CDR1 SGHAT, CDR2 FQNNGV. The junction had 7 bases not matched to a gene; V was cut back by 4 bases and J by 4 bases. This CDR3 spans 14 amino acids. DNA for the CDR3: TGTGCCAGCAGCTCTGGGAGCGGGATGTACGAGCAGTACTTC. Its protein product is CASSSGSGMYEQYF.

V usage is TRBV27 and J usage is TRBJ1-1; perhaps TRBD1 as D (5 bases). V was clipped by 5 bases and J by 2 bases, with 12 bases between them. Germline V gives CDR1 MNHEY, CDR2 SMNVEV (reference sequence). The CDR3 totals 14 residues. The CDR3 DNA reads as TGTGCCAGCAGTACCGGGGGGTTAAACACTGAAGCTTTCTTT. This codes for CASSTGGLNTEAFF.

The V call is TRBV7-9, the J call TRBJ2-5; 10 bases agree with TRBD2. Near its end, the DNA agrees better with TRBJ2-7, so the J call may be wrong. The CDR3 consists of 15 residues. Per the germline V gene, CDR1 is SEHNR and CDR2 is FQNEAQ (reference sequence). Here the CDR3 DNA reads TGTGCCAGCAGCTTAGAAGCGGGAGGGCCTTACGAGCAGTACTTC. Protein sequence: CASSLEAGGPYEQYF.

The genes are TRBV27 and TRBJ1-1, with unresolved D. The CDR3 contains 15 residues. The germline CDR1 and CDR2 sequences are MNHEY and SMNVEV (reference sequence). The germline V and J ends were trimmed by 2 bases and 1 base, with 11 bases remaining between them. CDR3 residues: CASSLLPPRNTEAFF. CDR3 bases: TGTGCCAGCAGTTTACTTCCTCCTCGGAACACTGAAGCTTTCTTT.

The rearrangement uses TRBV9 and TRBJ2-3; D remains ambiguous. Germline values: CDR1 SGDLS, CDR2 YYNGEE. The CDR3 extends over 14 amino acids. V gave up 0 bases and J gave up 2 bases, with 7 bases separating them. This CDR3 reads CASSVAAYTDTQYF. The CDR3 coding sequence is TGTGCCAGCAGCGTAGCCGCCTACACAGATACGCAGTATTTT.